Listed here are 3 T cell receptor beta chains from one sample, sequenced in a study of T-cell memory formation after mild COVID-19. Using its own MiXCR run on the 5' RACE reads, TCRdb lists one record per CDR3 protein. The sample yields about 44,000 distinct CDR3 sequences, around 6.3% seen once. The sequencing sample was made of PBMCs or a T cell subset sorted from them (not recorded which). Receptors were obtained from an adult who had mild COVID-19 (a few samples of this study predate the infection). Cell type and time point are not known.

In its sample, this clonotype was seen many times. This rearrangement joins TRBV24-1 to TRBJ2-1; 9 bases match TRBD2. Losses at the gene ends were 3 bases for V and 8 bases for J; bases not matched to a gene: 10. Germline V gene lookup returns CDR1 KGHDR and CDR2 SFDVKD. This CDR3 region has 16 residues. In nucleotides, the CDR3 is TGTGCCACCAGTGATCCCCTAAGCGGGGGGAAGCATGAGCAGTTCTTC. Translation: CATSDPLSGGKHEQFF.

The chain couples TRBV6-5 to TRBJ2-1; the D call may be TRBD1 or TRBD2 (5 bases each). Per germline, CDR1 MNHEY and CDR2 SVGAGI. Trimming shortened V by 6 bases and J by 4 bases, and 19 bases separated the two germline ends. The CDR3 consists of 16 residues. Here the CDR3 reads CASRIGPGPSYNEQFF. CDR3 coding DNA: TGTGCCAGCAGAATCGGACCGGGACCCTCTTACAATGAGCAGTTCTTC.

CDR3 DNA sequence: TGCAGCGTTGTCGTCGGAATCGGGGGCTATGGCTACACCTTC. The encoded protein is CSVVVGIGGYGYTF. This chain joins TRBV29-1 and TRBJ1-2, with D tentatively TRBD1 (5 bases). V was pared by 4 bases and J by 4 bases, with 16 bases between. This CDR3 region has 14 residues. Germline loops: CDR1 SQVTM, CDR2 ANQGSEA. The variable domain in full, with the rest retrieved from reference TRBV29-1 and TRBJ1-2, is SAVISQKPSRDICQRGTSLTIQCQVDSQVTMMFWYRQQPGQSLTLIATANQGSEATYESGFVIDKFPISRPNLTFSTLTVSNMSPEDSSIYLCSVVVGIGGYGYTFGSGTRLTVV.